This T cell receptor (beta chain) was recorded in a study of T cell responses to AZD1222 COVID-19 vaccine (dated by TCRdb to about 2021). For the wider study: AZD1222 recipients whose second dose came at about 4 weeks and those whose second dose came at about 12 weeks were combined into one group, since spike-specific TCR depth and breadth did not differ between the two schedules. TCR sequencing was performed for 233 trial participants, of whom roughly 200 were given two doses of AZD1222 and 26 were given two doses of MenACWY control vaccine. Trial participants were enrolled into age subgroups of 18-55, 56-69 and 70-plus years, which contained approximately 150, 28 and 58 TCR-sequenced participants, respectively. Overall study outcomes, separate from this receptor: Conclusions about previously exposed vaccinees are limited because only five to seven AZD1222 recipients were SARS-CoV-2 seropositive at baseline. No day 14 peak-response samples were available, so repertoires were characterized only after the peak T cell response. The 56-69-year group was small, and its depth increase did not reach significance, likely because of low power. Most participants were white British and females outnumbered males, and the authors suggested that clonal diversity may have been underestimated. Epitopes outside the regions mutated in the B.1.351 and B.1.1.7 variants were reportedly recognized by nearly half of the unique spike-specific TCRs. After two AZD1222 doses, both the breadth and the depth of spike-specific TCRs were significantly higher than at day 0 and than in MenACWY recipients. The vaccine-associated CD4 TCRs covered the entire spike protein, and the dominant responses fell in regions 160-218 and 743-854.

V and J are truncated by 1 base and 7 bases respectively, leaving an intervening sequence of 10 bases. As encoded in the germline V gene, CDR1 is MGHRA while CDR2 is YSYEKL. The CDR3 starts with the cysteine, ends with the phenylalanine, and has 13 residues. CDR3 DNA only is kept here, 39 bases in frame from base 1. With respect to this clone: Its cognate antigen has yet to be identified. No base-level quality is on record; no much larger clone is a single base apart.

The sample's time point label, decoded: baseline before first vaccination. Samples from vaccinated people were obtained from the UK trials COV001 and COV002, which included a single-blind randomized controlled phase 2/3 trial of AZD1222 (ChAdOx1 nCoV-19) in healthy adults. For TCRbeta chain sequencing, PBMC samples were collected from trial participants at day 0 and at day 28 after the second dose. The CDR3 regions of human TCRbeta chains were subjected to immunosequencing. The original pipeline was this. TCRs in the repertoires were matched against a reference library of SARS-CoV-2-specific TCRs that had been generated with the MIRA antigen-specificity platform. Breadth was defined as the fraction of unique TCRs that were SARS-CoV-2-associated, and depth was defined as the fraction of total T cells that were SARS-CoV-2-associated. Using the MIRA data, each spike-specific TCR was assigned both to the spike region to which the TCR was reactive and to a CD4 or CD8 class. Log10-transformed breadth and depth values were compared by one-way ANOVA with Sidak's multiple comparisons tests. TCRdb mirrors the immuneACCESS table, restricted to in-frame sequences. Some clones are absent from its copies; in checked studies, under half trace to an unresolved V gene, and the reason for the others is unknown. The V and J calls and clone size were taken over from that table, and D and trimming were inferred from the DNA. The sample has under 100,000 clones on record, 80% to 90% of them singletons. Of the sample, more than 6% is held by the ten largest clones.

The V gene is TRBV4-1 and the J gene is TRBJ1-2, with the D gene call left open. The source material was peripheral blood, sampled on day 0 of AZD1222 vaccination. The sequence was collected from an adult in good health. The CDR3 amino acid sequence is: CASSQAGSGGYTF. In nucleotides, the sequence is TGCGCCAGCAGCCAAGCAGGAAGTGGTGGCTACACCTTC.